This T cell receptor beta chain stems from a study of radiation and T cells in renal cell carcinoma (dated by TCRdb to the early 2020s). The study in broad terms: Samples were obtained from a clinical trial, in which 15 Gy stereotactic body radiation therapy was delivered to primary renal cell carcinomas and nephrectomy was performed 4 weeks later. In total, approximately 54 samples, comprising around 25 tumors and roughly 27 peripheral blood samples, were subjected to TCR beta sequencing. Across all 50 or so samples, under 5 million unique CDR3 nucleotide sequences, encoding 2,658,974 unique CDR3 amino acid sequences, were identified. Findings and caveats that apply to the study as a whole: The single-armed trial design could not address effects of radiation dose or scheduling on the TCR repertoire. Changes in the blood repertoire were not tracked past 4 weeks after treatment. Because no pretreatment tumor biopsies were available, whether clonotypes were present in the tumor at baseline could not be determined. In blood, the top tumor clonotypes increased from baseline to 2 weeks after radiation and then shrank by 4 weeks, which suggests a temporary expansion of tumor-resident clones.

There are 16 amino acids in the CDR3, from cysteine to phenylalanine inclusive. Only the CDR3 part of the read is kept: 48 bases, read in frame from the first base. Looking up the germline V gene yields CDR1 MGHRA and CDR2 YSYEKL. Deletion took 1 base off V and 1 base off J, with a span of 10 bases between the germline ends. In the paper's terms, the time point label means: blood 2 weeks post-SBRT. The sample's treatment or condition label, decoded: 15 Gy SBRT to primary tumor, nephrectomy 4 weeks later. To track tumor-enriched clonotypes, serial peripheral blood was sampled from radiation-treated patients at baseline and at 2 weeks and 4 weeks after SBRT. Every patient's renal cell carcinoma showed clear cell pathology. The QIAamp DNA Blood Mini Kit (Qiagen) was used to prepare genomic DNA for TCR sequencing. Only samples passing all quality control checks were included in the analyses. A note on this clone: It has no known antigen specificity. Per-base qualities were not stored, and no clone one base away is much larger.

TCR beta libraries were generated from genomic DNA with the immunoSEQ kit, following the manufacturer's recommendations. For library preparation, a first multiplex PCR was performed with proprietary primers, followed by a second PCR in which unique barcodes were added, and bead cleanups were performed after each round. A positive control reaction and a negative control reaction, both provided in the kit, were run with every batch of samples. The final libraries were assessed on an Agilent 4200 TapeStation D1000 ScreenTape, pooled by volume, and quantified by qPCR. Sequencing was performed on an Illumina NextSeq500 with a MidOutput 150-cycle cartridge, and 156 Read1 and 15 Index1 cycles were run with kit custom primers. The pooled library was loaded at 0.8 to 1 pM, with an approximately 20% PhiX control spiked in. In the authors' own workflow: Vendor-processed data were analyzed in R, and a clonotype was defined as all T cells sharing the same CDR3 nucleotide sequence. In the clone abundance analyses, frequencies in each sample were normalized to that sample's 10,000 most abundant clones. Public T cell clones, averaging fewer than five per sample, were removed before analysis. A difference in abundance of at least 32-fold between compartments was used to define tumor-enriched and baseline blood-enriched clonotypes. A beta-binomial differential abundance model was used to identify clonotypes that expanded or contracted between blood time points. Similarity between tumor and blood repertoires was quantified using the Baroni-Urbani and Buser coefficient, and groups were compared with two-tailed Wilcoxon tests in R. In its TCRdb copy, this immuneACCESS table keeps in-frame sequences only and misses some clones. Where compared with another copy, unresolved V genes explain less than half of these, and the others have no known cause. V and J calls and clone size are given by that table; D and trimming were obtained from the DNA. The table for this sample lists 70,000 to 80,000 clones; just over 85% of them were counted only once. In total, the top ten clones hold roughly 20% of the sample.

The rearranged chain carries TRBV4-1 and TRBJ2-2; TRBD2 is possibly the D segment (5 matching bases). This receptor was obtained from a woman between 45 and 60 years old with renal cell carcinoma. Specimen: blood, collected from a patient whose treatment included radiotherapy and nephrectomy. The CDR3 is CASSQGIGENTGELFF. The nucleotide sequence is TGCGCCAGCAGCCAAGGAATCGGGGAGAACACCGGGGAGCTGTTTTTT.